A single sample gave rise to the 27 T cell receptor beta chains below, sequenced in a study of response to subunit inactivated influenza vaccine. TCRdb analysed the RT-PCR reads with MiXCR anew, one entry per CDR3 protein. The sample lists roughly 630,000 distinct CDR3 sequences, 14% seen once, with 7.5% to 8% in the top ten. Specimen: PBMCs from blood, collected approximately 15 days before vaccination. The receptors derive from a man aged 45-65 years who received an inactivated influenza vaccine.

The CDR3 is CASSPTQVTEAFF. The CDR3 DNA reads as TGTGCCAGCAGCCCTACGCAAGTCACTGAAGCTTTCTTT. The rearrangement links TRBV13 to TRBJ1-1; D is unclear. CDR1 and CDR2 (germline): PRHDT, FYEKMQ (reference sequence). This CDR3 region has 13 residues. V was trimmed by 5 bases and J by 4 bases, leaving 11 bases between them.

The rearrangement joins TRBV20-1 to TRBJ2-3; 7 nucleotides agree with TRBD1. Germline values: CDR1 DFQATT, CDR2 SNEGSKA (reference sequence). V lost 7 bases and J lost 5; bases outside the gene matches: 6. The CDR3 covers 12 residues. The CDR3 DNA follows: TGCAGTGTGGGACAGAATAAAGATACGCAGTATTTT. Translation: CSVGQNKDTQYF.

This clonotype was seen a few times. CDR3 region: CASSLWSYNEQFF. The CDR3 DNA sequence: TGTGCCAGCAGCTTGTGGAGTTACAATGAGCAGTTCTTC. The J gene is TRBJ2-1, the V gene TRBV5-6; the D is unclear. The germline V and J ends were trimmed by 1 base and 4 bases, with 6 bases remaining between them. This CDR3 contains 13 residues. CDR1 SGHDT and CDR2 YYEEEE come from the germline V gene.

The CDR3 bases are TGTGCCTGGAGTTGGGGGGATACGCAGTATTTT. Translated: CAWSWGDTQYF. The chain links TRBV30 to TRBJ2-3; D is possibly TRBD1 or TRBD2 (5 bases each). Germline V gene lookup returns CDR1 GTSNPN and CDR2 SVGIG (reference sequence). This CDR3 spans 11 amino acids. V was trimmed by 2 bases and J by 6 bases, leaving 6 bases between them.

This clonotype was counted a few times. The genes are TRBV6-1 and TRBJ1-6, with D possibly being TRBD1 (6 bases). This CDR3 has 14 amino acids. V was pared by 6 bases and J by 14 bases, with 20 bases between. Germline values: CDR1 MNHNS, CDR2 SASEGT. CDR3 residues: CASSSLDRLETLHF. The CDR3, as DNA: TGTGCCAGCAGCTCTCTCGACAGGCTTGAGACCCTCCACTTT.

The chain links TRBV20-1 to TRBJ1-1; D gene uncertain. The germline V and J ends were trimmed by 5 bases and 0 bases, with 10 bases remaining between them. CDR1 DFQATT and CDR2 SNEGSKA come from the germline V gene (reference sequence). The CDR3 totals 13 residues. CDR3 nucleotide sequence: TGCAGTGCTGTCCAGACGGTGAACACTGAAGCTTTCTTT. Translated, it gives CSAVQTVNTEAFF.

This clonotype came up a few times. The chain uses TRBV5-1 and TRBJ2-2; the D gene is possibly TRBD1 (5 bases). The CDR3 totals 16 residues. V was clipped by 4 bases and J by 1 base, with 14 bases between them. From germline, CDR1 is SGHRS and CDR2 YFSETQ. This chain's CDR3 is CASSPDRLQNTGELFF. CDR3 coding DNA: TGCGCCAGCAGCCCAGACAGACTTCAGAACACCGGGGAGCTGTTTTTT.

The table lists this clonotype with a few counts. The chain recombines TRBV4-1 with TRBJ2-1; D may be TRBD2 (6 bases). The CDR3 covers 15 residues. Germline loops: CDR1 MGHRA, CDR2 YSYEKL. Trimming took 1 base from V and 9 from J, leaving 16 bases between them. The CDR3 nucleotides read TGCGCCAGCAGCCAAGGGGGGGACTTGCGAGGTGAGCAGTTCTTC. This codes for CASSQGGDLRGEQFF.

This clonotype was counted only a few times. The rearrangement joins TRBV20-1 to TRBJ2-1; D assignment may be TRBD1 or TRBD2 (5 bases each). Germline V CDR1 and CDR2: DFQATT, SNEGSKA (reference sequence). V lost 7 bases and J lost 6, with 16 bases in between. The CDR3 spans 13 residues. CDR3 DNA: TGCAGTGTAAACCGGGACGCTTCCAATGAGCAGTTCTTC. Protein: CSVNRDASNEQFF.

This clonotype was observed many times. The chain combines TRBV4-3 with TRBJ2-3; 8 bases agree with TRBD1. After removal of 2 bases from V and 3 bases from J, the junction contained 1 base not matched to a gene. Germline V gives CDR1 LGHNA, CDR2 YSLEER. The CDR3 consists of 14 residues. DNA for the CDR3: TGCGCCAGCAGCCAACGACAGGGGACAGATACGCAGTATTTT. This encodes CASSQRQGTDTQYF.

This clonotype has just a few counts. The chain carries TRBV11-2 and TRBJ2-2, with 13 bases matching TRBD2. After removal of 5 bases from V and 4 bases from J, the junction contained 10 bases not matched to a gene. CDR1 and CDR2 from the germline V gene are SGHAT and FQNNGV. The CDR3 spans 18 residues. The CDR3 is CASSIQKLAGGSTGELFF. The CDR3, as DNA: TGTGCCAGCAGCATCCAAAAACTAGCGGGAGGGAGCACCGGGGAGCTGTTTTTT. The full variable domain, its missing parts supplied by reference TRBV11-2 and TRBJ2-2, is EAGVAQSPRYKIIEKRQSVAFWCNPISGHATLYWYQQILGQGPKLLIQFQNNGVVDDSQLPKDRFSAERLKGVDSTLKIQPAKLEDSAVYLCASSIQKLAGGSTGELFFGEGSRLTVL.

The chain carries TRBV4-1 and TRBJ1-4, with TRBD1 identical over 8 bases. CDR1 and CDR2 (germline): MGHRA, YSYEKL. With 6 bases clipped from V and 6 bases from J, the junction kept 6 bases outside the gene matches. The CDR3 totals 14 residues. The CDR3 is CASSPQGGDEKLFF. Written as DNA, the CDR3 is TGCGCCAGCAGTCCACAGGGGGGGGATGAAAAACTGTTTTTT.

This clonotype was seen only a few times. The CDR3 nucleotides are TGCAGCGTTGAAGGTCGGGCGTGGACTGAAGCTTTCTTT. The encoded protein is CSVEGRAWTEAFF. J is TRBJ1-1 and V is TRBV29-1, with D unresolved. The CDR3 is made up of 13 amino acids. Germline V gene lookup returns CDR1 SQVTM and CDR2 ANQGSEA. The ends were cut back, 1 base at V and 5 bases at J, with 11 bases in the middle.

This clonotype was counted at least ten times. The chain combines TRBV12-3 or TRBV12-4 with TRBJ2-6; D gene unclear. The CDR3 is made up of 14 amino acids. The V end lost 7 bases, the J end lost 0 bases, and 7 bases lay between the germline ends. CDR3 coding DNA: TGTGCCAGCAAGCCTAGCTCTGGGGCCAACGTCCTGACTTTC. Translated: CASKPSSGANVLTF.

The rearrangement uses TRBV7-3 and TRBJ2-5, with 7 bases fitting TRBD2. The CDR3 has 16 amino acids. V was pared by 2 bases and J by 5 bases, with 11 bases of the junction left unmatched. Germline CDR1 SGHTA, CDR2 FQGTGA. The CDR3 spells CASSLEGGSGLETQYF. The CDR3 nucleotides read TGTGCCAGCAGCTTAGAAGGCGGGAGCGGGTTGGAGACCCAGTACTTC.

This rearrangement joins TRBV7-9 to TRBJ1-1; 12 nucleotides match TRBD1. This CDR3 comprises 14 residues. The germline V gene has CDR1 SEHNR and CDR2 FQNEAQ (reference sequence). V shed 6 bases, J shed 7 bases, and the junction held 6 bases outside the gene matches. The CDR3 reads CASRTGTGGNEAFF. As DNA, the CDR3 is TGTGCCAGCAGGACCGGGACAGGGGGCAATGAAGCTTTCTTT. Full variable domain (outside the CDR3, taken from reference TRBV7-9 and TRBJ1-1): DTGVSQNPRHKITKRGQNVTFRCDPISEHNRLYWYRQTLGQGPEFLTYFQNEAQLEKSRLLSDRFSAERPKGSFSTLEIQRTEQGDSAMYLCASRTGTGGNEAFFGQGTRLTVV.

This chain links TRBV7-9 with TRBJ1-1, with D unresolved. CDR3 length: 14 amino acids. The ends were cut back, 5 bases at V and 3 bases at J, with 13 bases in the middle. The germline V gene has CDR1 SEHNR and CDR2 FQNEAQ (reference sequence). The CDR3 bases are TGTGCCAGCAGCGCCCCGGTTCCTTACACTGAAGCTTTCTTT. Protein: CASSAPVPYTEAFF.

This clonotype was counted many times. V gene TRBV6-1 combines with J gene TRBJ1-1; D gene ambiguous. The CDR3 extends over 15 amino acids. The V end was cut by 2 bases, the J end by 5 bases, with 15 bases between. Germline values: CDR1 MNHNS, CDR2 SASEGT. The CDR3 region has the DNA TGTGCCAGCAGTGAATATGCGGCTATGGGAACTGAAGCTTTCTTT. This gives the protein CASSEYAAMGTEAFF.

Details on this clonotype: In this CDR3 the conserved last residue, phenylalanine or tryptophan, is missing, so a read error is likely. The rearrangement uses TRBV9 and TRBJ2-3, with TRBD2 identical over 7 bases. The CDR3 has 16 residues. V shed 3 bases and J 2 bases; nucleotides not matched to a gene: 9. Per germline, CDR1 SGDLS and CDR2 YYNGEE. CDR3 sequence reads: CASSAHSREPTDTQYI. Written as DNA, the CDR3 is TGTGCCAGCAGCGCTCACTCGCGGGAGCCCACAGATACGCAGTATATT.

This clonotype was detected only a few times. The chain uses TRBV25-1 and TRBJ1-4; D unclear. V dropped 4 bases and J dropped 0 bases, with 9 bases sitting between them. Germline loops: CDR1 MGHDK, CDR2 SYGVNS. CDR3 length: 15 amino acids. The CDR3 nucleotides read TGTGCCAGCAGTGCACGGGGTTCAACTAATGAAAAACTGTTTTTT. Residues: CASSARGSTNEKLFF.

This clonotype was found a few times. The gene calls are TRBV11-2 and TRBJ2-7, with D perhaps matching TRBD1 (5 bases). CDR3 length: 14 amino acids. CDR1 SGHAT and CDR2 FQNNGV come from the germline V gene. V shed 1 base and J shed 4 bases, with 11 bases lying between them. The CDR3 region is CASSLVGKGYEQYF. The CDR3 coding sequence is TGTGCCAGCAGCTTAGTGGGAAAGGGGTACGAGCAGTACTTC.

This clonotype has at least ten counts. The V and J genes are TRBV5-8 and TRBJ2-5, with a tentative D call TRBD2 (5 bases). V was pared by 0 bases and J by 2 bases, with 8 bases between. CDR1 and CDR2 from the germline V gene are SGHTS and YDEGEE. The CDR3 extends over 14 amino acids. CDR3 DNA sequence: TGTGCCAGCAGCTTGGAACCGGGGCAAGAGACCCAGTACTTC. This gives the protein CASSLEPGQETQYF.

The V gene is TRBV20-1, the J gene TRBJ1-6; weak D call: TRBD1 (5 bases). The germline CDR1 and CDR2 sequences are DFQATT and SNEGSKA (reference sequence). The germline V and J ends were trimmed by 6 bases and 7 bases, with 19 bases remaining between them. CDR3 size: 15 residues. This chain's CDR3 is CSAPDVRGINSPLHF. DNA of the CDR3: TGCAGTGCCCCGGACGTAAGGGGTATAAATTCACCCCTCCACTTT.

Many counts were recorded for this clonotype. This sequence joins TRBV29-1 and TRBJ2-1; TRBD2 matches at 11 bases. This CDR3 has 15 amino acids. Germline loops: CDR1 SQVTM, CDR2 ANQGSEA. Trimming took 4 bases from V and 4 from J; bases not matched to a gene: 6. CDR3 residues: CSVGTGTSGYNEQFF. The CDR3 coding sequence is TGCAGCGTTGGAACCGGGACTAGCGGATACAATGAGCAGTTCTTC.

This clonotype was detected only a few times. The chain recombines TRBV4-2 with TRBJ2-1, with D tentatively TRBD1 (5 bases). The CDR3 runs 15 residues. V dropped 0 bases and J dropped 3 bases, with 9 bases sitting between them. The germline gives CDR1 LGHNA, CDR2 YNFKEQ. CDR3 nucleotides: TGTGCCAGCAGCCAAGAAGGGCAGGGCTACAATGAGCAGTTCTTC. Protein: CASSQEGQGYNEQFF.

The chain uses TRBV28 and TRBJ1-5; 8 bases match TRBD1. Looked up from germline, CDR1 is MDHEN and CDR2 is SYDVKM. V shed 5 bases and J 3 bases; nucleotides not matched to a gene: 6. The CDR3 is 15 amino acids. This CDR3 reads CASSPGGSPNQPQHF. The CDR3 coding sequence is TGTGCCAGCAGTCCAGGGGGCTCTCCCAATCAGCCCCAGCATTTT. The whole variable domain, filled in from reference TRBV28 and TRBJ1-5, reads DVKVTQSSRYLVKRTGEKVFLECVQDMDHENMFWYRQDPGLGLRLIYFSYDVKMKEKGDIPEGYSVSREKKERFSLILESASTNQTSMYLCASSPGGSPNQPQHFGDGTRLSIL.

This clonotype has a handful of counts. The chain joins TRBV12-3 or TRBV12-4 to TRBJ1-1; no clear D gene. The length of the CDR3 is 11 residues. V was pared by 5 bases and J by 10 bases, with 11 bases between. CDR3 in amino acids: CASSPSPTAFF. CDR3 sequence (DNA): TGTGCCAGCAGTCCGTCCCCTACAGCTTTCTTT.